Sequencing of this TCR beta chain was carried out in a study of regulatory T cells in long-lasting Graves disease. This CDR3 spans 16 amino acids. CDR1 is GTSNPN, CDR2 SVGIG, per germline (reference sequence). Documented time point: newly diagnosed GD, antithyroid drugs for less than 3 months. Following extraction of RNA from PBMCs, that RNA was used to make the TCR library. Both iRepertoire HTBI primers and Arm-PCR of CDR3 regions were used to build the TCR beta libraries. Per the original methods: Samples revealed 50 to 70 TRBV and 15 or so TRBJ segments. Using its own MiXCR run on the multiplex PCR reads, TCRdb lists one record per CDR3 protein. These V and J calls rely on TCRdb rather than the paper's analysis. The table includes 500,000 or so distinct CDR3 sequences, 11% to 15% detected once. A remark on this clonotype: At one end the junction does not follow the germline gene, possibly because of a read error.

These records were also assigned to another study, of T cells in Graves' hyperthyroidism and ophthalmopathy. This second report adds: Patients aged 18 to 65 with hyperthyroidism were newly diagnosed, with duration under 2 months. Researchers ran a first-round RT-PCR on the TCR CDR3 using the HTBI primer set.

The chain combines TRBV30 with TRBJ1-3; perhaps TRBD1 as D (6 bases). The receptor's source is a woman aged 45-59 years with Graves disease. The specimen was peripheral blood mononuclear cells (PBMCs), collected at new diagnosis, from a patient treated with antithyroid drugs. The CDR3 nucleotides read TGTGCCTCAGCGTCGTGGGGGGCCCTCTCTGGAAATACCATATATTTT. It translates to CASASWGALSGNTIYF.